Listed below are T cell receptor beta chains from one sample, sequenced in a study of blood T cell repertoires in COVID-19. The table came from immunoSEQ multiplex PCR; TCRdb's copy has only in-frame clones and leaves some out. The sample carries some 250,000 clones, roughly four fifths recorded once. The specimen was peripheral blood. These receptors originate from a woman in her sixties with active or convalescent COVID-19. Each CDR3 is given with its conserved first and last residue. A D gene is named only where the DNA matches it firmly. Where a row states a size, it is once, few, many or the class of an expanded clone; other rows omit it.

J,D,size,V,DNA,CDR3
TRBJ1-5,NA,NA,TRBV2,TGTGCCAGCGGCGGGGAACCTCATCGCAATCAGCCCCAGCATTTT,CASGGEPHRNQPQHF
TRBJ2-1,TRBD2,NA,TRBV6-5,TGTGCCAGCAGTTACTCCCTAGCGGGGGGGCCAGATGAGCAGTTCTTC,CASSYSLAGGPDEQFF
TRBJ1-1,NA,few,TRBV7-2,TGTGCCAGCAGCTTACGAGGGAGAAAGTCCGGGCCGATGAACACTGAAGCTTTCTTT,CASSLRGRKSGPMNTEAFF
TRBJ2-7,TRBD2,few,TRBV11-2,TGTGCCAGCAGCTCTCCCCGGCTAGCGGGGGGGCTTCACGAGCAGTACTTC,CASSSPRLAGGLHEQYF
TRBJ1-2,NA,NA,TRBV9,TGTGCCAGCAGCCCTCGACTCGCCAACTATGGCTACACCTTC,CASSPRLANYGYTF
TRBJ1-4,TRBD1,few,TRBV4-1,TGCGCCAGCAGCCAAGTGGGACAGGGGAATGAAAAACTGTTTTTT,CASSQVGQGNEKLFF
TRBJ1-5,NA,once,TRBV30,TGTGCCTGGAGTGCCGGGGGCAATCAGCCCCAGCATTTT,CAWSAGGNQPQHF
TRBJ1-1,NA,NA,TRBV13,TGTGCCAGCAGCTCCCCACCCAGGAACACTGAAGCTTTCTTT,CASSSPPRNTEAFF
TRBJ1-2,NA,NA,TRBV19,TGTGCCAGTAGTATTTACGGCTATGGCTACACCTTC,CASSIYGYGYTF
TRBJ1-2,NA,NA,TRBV18,TGTGCCAGCTCATCGACAGGCGCCTATGGCTACACCTTC,CASSSTGAYGYTF
TRBJ2-6,NA,NA,TRBV19,TGTGCCAGTAGACCCCCACGGGCTGGGGCCAACGTCCTGACTTTC,CASRPPRAGANVLTF
TRBJ2-3,TRBD1,NA,TRBV18,TGTGCCAGCTCCGCCGGGACAGGGGGCACAGATACGCAGTATTTT,CASSAGTGGTDTQYF
TRBJ1-6,NA,NA,TRBV19,TGTGCCAGCAGGGTAGTAGGGAATTCACCCCTCCACTTT,CASRVVGNSPLHF
TRBJ2-1,NA,NA,TRBV2,TGTGCCAGCAGTAAAGCTAGCTCCTACAATGAGCAGTTCTTC,CASSKASSYNEQFF
TRBJ2-1,NA,NA,TRBV7-8,TGTGCCAGCAGCCCAGCGAGGAGTGAGCAGTTCTTC,CASSPARSEQFF
TRBJ1-2,TRBD1,NA,TRBV4-1,TGCGCCAGCAGGATGACAGGGGGCTATGGCTACACCTTC,CASRMTGGYGYTF
TRBJ1-1,TRBD1,NA,TRBV4-2,TGTGCCAGCAGCCAAAACCGGGACAGGGCTGAAGCTTTCTTT,CASSQNRDRAEAFF
TRBJ1-2,TRBD1,NA,TRBV3-1/TRBV3-2,TGTGCCAGCAGCCAAGACAGGGGGCAGGATGGCTACACCTTC,CASSQDRGQDGYTF
TRBJ1-1,NA,NA,TRBV3-1/TRBV3-2,TGTGCCAGCAGCCAACTGACAGGGAACACTGAAGCTTTCTTT,CASSQLTGNTEAFF
TRBJ1-2,TRBD1,NA,TRBV5-1,TGCGCCAGCAGCTTAAACCCGTCACAGGGGGCGCGGGGCTACACCTTC,CASSLNPSQGARGYTF
TRBJ1-5,TRBD1,NA,TRBV27,TGTGCCAGCAGTACAGGGGTGGGTCAGCCCCAGCATTTT,CASSTGVGQPQHF
TRBJ2-2,NA,NA,TRBV5-1,TGCGCCAGCAGCCACTCCCGGGTCCTCAACACCGGGGAGCTGTTTTTT,CASSHSRVLNTGELFF
TRBJ1-1,NA,once,TRBV30,TGTGCCTGGAGTGTACTTGAGACTGAAGCTTTCTTT,CAWSVLETEAFF
TRBJ2-1,NA,NA,TRBV4-2,TGTGCCAGCAGCCAGCAATCGGGGGGCCAGGGTAATGAGCAGTTCTTC,CASSQQSGGQGNEQFF
TRBJ2-1,TRBD1,NA,TRBV7-3,TGTGCCAGCAGCTTAAGGGGACAGGCCTCCTACAATGAGCAGTTCTTC,CASSLRGQASYNEQFF
TRBJ1-2,NA,NA,TRBV6-1,TGTGCCAGCAGTGAAGCAGGACGGAGGAGTAGCTATGGCTACACCTTC,CASSEAGRRSSYGYTF